This entry features one T cell receptor (beta chain) sequence. Its target antigen remains unknown. No qualities accompany the bases; no much larger clone lies one base away. This record comes from a study of shared clonotypes between healthy human individuals (dated by TCRdb to the early 2020s). About the investigation overall: A couple of women and a few men aged 18 to 49 years were included in the cohort. For each donor, CD4 naive and CD4 memory were each run on three plates, CD8 naive on two plates, and CD8 memory on one plate. Blood TCR repertoires of five healthy adults were deeply sequenced to estimate repertoire size and the extent of clonotype sharing between individuals. To increase sequencing depth and limit assay-specific biases, TCR repertoire library preparation and sequencing were carried out by different laboratories using diverse techniques. Each donor's leukapheresis produced roughly between about 0.9 and 9.5 billion PBMCs. What the study reported, not specific to this receptor: Across several donors, about 5% of naive CD4, roughly 3.3% of naive CD8, approximately 2.5% of memory CD4, and 0.4% of memory CD8 clonotypes were shared. Only blood was sampled, and tissue TCR repertoires likely differ from those in blood. Higher generation probabilities were observed for clonotypes shared by all four sorted-subset donors than for non-shared clonotypes. Pairwise subsampling indicated that sequencing depth was expected to affect the degree of clonotype sharing among donors. Naive subsets generally had larger estimated clonotype richness than memory subsets. The genetic and exposure-history diversity represented was limited by the small number of donors. Even with the large sequencing depth, rarefaction of the sorted-subset datasets indicated that sequencing was incomplete.

The V end gives up 4 bases and the J end 7 bases, leaving 10 bases in the junction not matched to a gene. The CDR1 and CDR2 encoded by the germline V gene (reference sequence) are SEHNR and FQNEAQ. Including the terminal cysteine and phenylalanine, the CDR3 comprises 14 residues. Only the CDR3 region is kept as DNA, spanning 42 bases read in frame from base 1. Using the deep immunoSEQ assay, TCR CDR3 regions were amplified from genomic DNA by multiplex PCR. Extracted genomic DNA from each cell subset was spread evenly across all wells of several immunoSEQ 96-well plates, with each plate serving as a replicate. Each replicate PCR for sorted subsets received 200 ng genomic DNA, equal to roughly 29,000 T cell genomes. Purified libraries were measured with a Qubit 3.0 fluorometer, size-checked on a Bioanalyzer 2100, and measured again with the KAPA Library Quantification kit. Every immunoSEQ 96-well plate was sequenced on a separate single-read 150-cycle Illumina NextSeq 550 flow cell. Processing in the source paper ran as follows. The immunoSEQ output contained only junctional sequences without quality scores, so filtering could not match that applied to full-length reads. Sequences were annotated with PyIR, a Python wrapper for IgBLAST v1.9, using IMGT germline references to assign V/J genes and CDR3. Reads with weak V/J assignments (E-value above 1e-6), missing CDR3, stop codons, out-of-frame junctions, or ambiguous translated residues were removed. V3J clonotypes were defined by identical inferred V gene, J gene, and CDR3 amino acid sequence. Percentage overlap between repertoires was calculated by dividing the number of shared unique clonotypes by the size of the smaller repertoire. Richness of each repertoire was evaluated using RTK rarefaction, the Chao1 estimator, and Recon v2.1 estimates of unobserved clonotypes. Generation probabilities for all TCRbeta clonotypes obtained by the gDNA method from a handful of donors were computed using OLGA. What TCRdb holds here is the immuneACCESS table cut down to in-frame rearrangements. Part of the clones is not present; checked against another copy, under half of the missing clones reflect an unresolved V gene, and the others are unexplained. That table gives V, J and clone size, and the DNA gave D and trimming. Across this sample there are some 700,000 clones, with around 90% seen only once. The ten top clones hold 34% of the sample.

The donors were healthy, HIV-negative adults with no recently reported acute infections or vaccinations. All donors were Caucasian adults living in Nashville, Tennessee, USA. The CD8 memory samples were a combination of magnetically selected CD45RO+ cells and CCR7-negative CD45RA+ effector memory (TemRA) cells. Blood was obtained by leukapheresis, after which PBMCs were separated by Ficoll-Histopaque density gradient centrifugation and cryopreserved in liquid nitrogen vapor phase. Purity and quantity of every magnetically sorted T cell population were checked by analytical flow cytometry. From each sorted fraction, genomic DNA was isolated and quantified by UV absorbance on a Nanodrop 2000c.

The source material was memory CD8+ T cells from PBMCs. In the paper's terms, the cell subset or site label means: CD45RO+ cells pooled with CCR7-negative TemRA cells. The receptor was isolated from a man younger than 30 in good health. Some clones in this sample may be carry-over from other donors' samples. In this chain, TRBV7-9 is recombined with TRBJ2-7; TRBD1 fits 7 bases in the junction. The CDR3 protein sequence reads: CASSSYGQVDEQYF. The DNA reads TGTGCCAGCAGCTCCTACGGACAGGTTGATGAGCAGTACTTC.